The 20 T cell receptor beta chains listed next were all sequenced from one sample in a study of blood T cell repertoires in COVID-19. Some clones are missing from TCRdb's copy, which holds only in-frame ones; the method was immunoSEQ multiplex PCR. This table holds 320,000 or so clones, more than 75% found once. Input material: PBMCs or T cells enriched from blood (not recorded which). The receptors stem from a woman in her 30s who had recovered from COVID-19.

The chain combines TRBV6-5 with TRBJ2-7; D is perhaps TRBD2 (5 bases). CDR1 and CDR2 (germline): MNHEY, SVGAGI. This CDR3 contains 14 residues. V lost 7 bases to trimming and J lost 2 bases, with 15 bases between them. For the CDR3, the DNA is TGTGCCAGCACTACAAAATTCGGGGCCTACGAGCAGTACTTC. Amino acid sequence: CASTTKFGAYEQYF.

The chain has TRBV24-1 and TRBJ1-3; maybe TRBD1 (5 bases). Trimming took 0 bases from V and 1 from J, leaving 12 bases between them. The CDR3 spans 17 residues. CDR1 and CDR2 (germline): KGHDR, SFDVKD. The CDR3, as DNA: TGTGCCACCAGTGATTTGGGGTGGGGGGGTTCTGGAAACACCATATATTTT. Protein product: CATSDLGWGGSGNTIYF.

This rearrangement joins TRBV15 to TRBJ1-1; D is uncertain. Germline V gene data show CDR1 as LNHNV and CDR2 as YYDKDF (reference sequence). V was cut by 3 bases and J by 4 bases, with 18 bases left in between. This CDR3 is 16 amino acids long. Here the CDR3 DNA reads TGTGCCACCAGCAGGAATCCTTCGGGAGGGATCACTGAAGCTTTCTTT. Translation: CATSRNPSGGITEAFF.

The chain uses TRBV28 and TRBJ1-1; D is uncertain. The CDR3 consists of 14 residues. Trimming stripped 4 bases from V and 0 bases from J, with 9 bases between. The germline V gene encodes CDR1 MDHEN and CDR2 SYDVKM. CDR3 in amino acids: CASSSPVMNTEAFF. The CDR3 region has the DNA TGTGCCAGCAGTTCCCCGGTCATGAACACTGAAGCTTTCTTT.

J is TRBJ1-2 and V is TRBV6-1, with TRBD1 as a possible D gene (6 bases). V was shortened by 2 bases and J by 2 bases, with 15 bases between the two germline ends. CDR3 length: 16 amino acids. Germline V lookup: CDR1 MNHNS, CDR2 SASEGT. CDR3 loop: CASSESYPGANYGYTF. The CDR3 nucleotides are TGTGCCAGCAGTGAAAGTTATCCAGGGGCCAACTATGGCTACACCTTC.

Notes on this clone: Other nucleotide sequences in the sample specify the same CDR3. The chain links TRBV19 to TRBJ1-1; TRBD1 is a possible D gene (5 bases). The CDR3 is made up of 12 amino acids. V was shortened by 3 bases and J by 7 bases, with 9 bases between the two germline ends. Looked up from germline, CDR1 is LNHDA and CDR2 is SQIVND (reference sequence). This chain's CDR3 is CASSIRGGEAFF. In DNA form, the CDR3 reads TGTGCCAGTAGTATCCGGGGGGGTGAAGCTTTCTTT.

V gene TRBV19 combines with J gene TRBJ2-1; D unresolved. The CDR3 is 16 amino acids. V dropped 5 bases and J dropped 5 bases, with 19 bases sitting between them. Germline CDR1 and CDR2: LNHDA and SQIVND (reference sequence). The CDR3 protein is CASSPVTVRSDNEQFF. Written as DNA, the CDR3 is TGTGCCAGTAGTCCCGTGACTGTCCGATCGGACAATGAGCAGTTCTTC.

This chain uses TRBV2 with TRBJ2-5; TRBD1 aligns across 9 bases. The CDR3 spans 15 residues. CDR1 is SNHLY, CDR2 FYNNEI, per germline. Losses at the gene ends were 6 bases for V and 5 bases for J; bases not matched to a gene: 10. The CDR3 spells CASSGPQGAGETQYF. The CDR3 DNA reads TGTGCCAGCAGCGGGCCACAGGGGGCAGGGGAGACCCAGTACTTC.

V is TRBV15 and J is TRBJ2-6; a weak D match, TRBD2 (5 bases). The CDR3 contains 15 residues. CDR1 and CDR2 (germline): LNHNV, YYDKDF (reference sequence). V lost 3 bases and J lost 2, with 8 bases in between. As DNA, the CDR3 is TGTGCCACCAGCAGCCTAGCTCCTGGGGCCAACGTCCTGACTTTC. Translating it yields CATSSLAPGANVLTF.

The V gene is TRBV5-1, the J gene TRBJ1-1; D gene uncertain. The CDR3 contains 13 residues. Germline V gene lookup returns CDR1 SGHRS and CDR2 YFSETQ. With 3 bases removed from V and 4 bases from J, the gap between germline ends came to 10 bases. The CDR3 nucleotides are TGCGCCAGCAGCTCCGGAGAGGTCACTGAAGCTTTCTTT. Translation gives CASSSGEVTEAFF.

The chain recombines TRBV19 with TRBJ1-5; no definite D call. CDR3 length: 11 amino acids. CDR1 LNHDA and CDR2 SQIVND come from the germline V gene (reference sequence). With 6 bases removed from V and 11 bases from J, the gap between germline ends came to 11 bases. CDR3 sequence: CASSPGPAQHF. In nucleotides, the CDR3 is TGTGCCAGTAGCCCCGGTCCGGCCCAGCATTTT.

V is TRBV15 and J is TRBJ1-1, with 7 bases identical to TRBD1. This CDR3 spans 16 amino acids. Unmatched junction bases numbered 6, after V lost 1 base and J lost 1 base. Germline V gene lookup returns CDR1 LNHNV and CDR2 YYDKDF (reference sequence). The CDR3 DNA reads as TGTGCCACCAGCAGAGGGAAGGGGGCGGCGAACACTGAAGCTTTCTTT. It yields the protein CATSRGKGAANTEAFF.

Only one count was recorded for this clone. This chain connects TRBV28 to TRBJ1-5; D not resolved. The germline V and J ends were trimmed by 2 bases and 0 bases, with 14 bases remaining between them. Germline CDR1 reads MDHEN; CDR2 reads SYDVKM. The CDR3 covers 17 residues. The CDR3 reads CASSLNFGGNSNQPQHF. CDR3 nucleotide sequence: TGTGCCAGCAGTTTAAATTTTGGCGGAAATAGCAATCAGCCCCAGCATTTT.

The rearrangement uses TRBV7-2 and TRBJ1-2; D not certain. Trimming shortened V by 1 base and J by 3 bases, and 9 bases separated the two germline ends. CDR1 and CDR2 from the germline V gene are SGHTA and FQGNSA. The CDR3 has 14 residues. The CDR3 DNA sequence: TGTGCCAGCAGCTTAGGAGCGGGATACTATGGCTACACCTTC. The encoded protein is CASSLGAGYYGYTF.

The CDR3 sequence is CASSNNRGAFF. The CDR3 nucleotides read TGCGCCAGCAGCAACAACAGGGGAGCGTTCTTC. This chain links TRBV5-1 with TRBJ2-1, with 7 bases fitting TRBD1. Germline values: CDR1 SGHRS, CDR2 YFSETQ. Trimming removed 4 bases from V and 15 bases from J; junction bases left unmatched: 7. This CDR3 comprises 11 residues.

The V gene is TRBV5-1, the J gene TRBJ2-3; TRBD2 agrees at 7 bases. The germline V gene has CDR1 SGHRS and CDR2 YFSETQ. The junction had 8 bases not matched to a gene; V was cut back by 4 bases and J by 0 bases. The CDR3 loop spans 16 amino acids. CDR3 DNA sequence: TGCGCCAGCAGCGCGCGGACTAGTGGCAGCACAGATACGCAGTATTTT. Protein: CASSARTSGSTDTQYF.

This CDR3 is CASSPTIRGTGNTIYF. The CDR3 DNA follows: TGTGCCAGCAGCCCCACCATCAGGGGGACCGGAAACACCATATATTTT. The chain couples TRBV14 to TRBJ1-3, with 7 bases that match TRBD1. V was clipped by 4 bases and J by 4 bases; unmatched bases: 10. The CDR3 loop spans 16 amino acids. Germline V gives CDR1 SGHDN, CDR2 FVKESK.

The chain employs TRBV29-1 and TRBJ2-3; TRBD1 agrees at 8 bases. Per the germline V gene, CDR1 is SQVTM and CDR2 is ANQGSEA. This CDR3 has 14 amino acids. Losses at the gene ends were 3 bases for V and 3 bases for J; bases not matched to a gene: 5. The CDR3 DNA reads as TGCAGCGTTGAGGACAGGGCTTTGACAGATACGCAGTATTTT. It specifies CSVEDRALTDTQYF.

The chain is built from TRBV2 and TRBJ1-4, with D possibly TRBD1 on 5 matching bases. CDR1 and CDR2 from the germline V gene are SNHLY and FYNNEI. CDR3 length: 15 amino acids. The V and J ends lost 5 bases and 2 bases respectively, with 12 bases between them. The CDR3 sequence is CASSYSGVTNEKLFF. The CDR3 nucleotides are TGTGCCAGCAGTTATTCGGGGGTCACTAATGAAAAACTGTTTTTT.

As DNA, the CDR3 is TGTGCCAGCAGCTTAGGGCAGGTCCACAACTCTGGAAACACCATATATTTT. Encoded protein: CASSLGQVHNSGNTIYF. The chain combines TRBV7-9 with TRBJ1-3; D remains unclear. V lost 1 base to trimming and J lost 0 bases, with 13 bases between them. The CDR3 sequence is 17 residues long. CDR1 and CDR2 (germline): SEHNR, FQNEAQ (reference sequence).